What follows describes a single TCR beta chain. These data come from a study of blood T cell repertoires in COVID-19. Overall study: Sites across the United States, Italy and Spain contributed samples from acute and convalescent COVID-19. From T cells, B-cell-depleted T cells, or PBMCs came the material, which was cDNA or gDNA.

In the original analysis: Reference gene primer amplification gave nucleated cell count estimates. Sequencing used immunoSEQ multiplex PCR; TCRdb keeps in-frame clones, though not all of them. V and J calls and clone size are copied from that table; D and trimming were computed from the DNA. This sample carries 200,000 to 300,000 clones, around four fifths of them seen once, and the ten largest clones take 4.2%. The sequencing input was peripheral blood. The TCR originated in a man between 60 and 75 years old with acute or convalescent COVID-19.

DNA for the CDR3: TGTGCCAGCAGCGAAGGGACTAGCGGCGACGAGCAGTACTTC. Translated: CASSEGTSGDEQYF. The rearrangement uses TRBV9 and TRBJ2-7; TRBD2 matches at 11 bases. The V segment lost 3 bases and the J segment 5 bases; nucleotides outside the gene matches: 4. CDR3 length equals 14 residues. Germline V gene sequence: CDR1 SGDLS, CDR2 YYNGEE.